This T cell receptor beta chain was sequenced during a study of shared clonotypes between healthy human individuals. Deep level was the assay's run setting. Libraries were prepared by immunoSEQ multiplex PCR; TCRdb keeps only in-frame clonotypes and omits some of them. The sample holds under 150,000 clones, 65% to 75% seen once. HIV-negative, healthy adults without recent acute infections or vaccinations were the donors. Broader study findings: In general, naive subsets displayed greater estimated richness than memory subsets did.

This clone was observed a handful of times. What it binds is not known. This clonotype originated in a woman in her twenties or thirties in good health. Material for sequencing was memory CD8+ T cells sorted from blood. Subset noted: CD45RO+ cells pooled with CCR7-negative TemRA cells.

The DNA of the CDR3 is TGCGCCAGCAGCCAAGATTTCGGGGGTGTAGCCAAAAACATTCAGTACTTC. Amino acids: CASSQDFGGVAKNIQYF. The chain couples TRBV4-1 to TRBJ2-4; tentative D call: TRBD2 (6 bases). V shed 0 bases and J shed 0 bases, with 12 bases lying between them. The germline V gene has CDR1 MGHRA and CDR2 YSYEKL. The CDR3 runs to 17 residues.